This T cell receptor beta chain was recovered during a study of control samples from healthy donors and cancer patients (dated by TCRdb to 2020 to 2022). The library was made by the immunoSEQ multiplex PCR assay. In its TCRdb copy, this immuneACCESS table keeps in-frame sequences only and misses some clones. Where compared with another copy, unresolved V genes explain less than half of these, and the others have no known cause. For this sample there are 100,000 or so clones; roughly four fifths appear just once. The top ten hold approximately 13% of the sample. For this clone: There is no known antigen for this receptor. One base away there is no much larger clone; base qualities are not given.

The junction shows trimming of 3 bases on V and 3 bases on J, plus 8 bases between the germline ends. Taken from cysteine to phenylalanine, the CDR3 has 13 residues. The read is trimmed to its CDR3 DNA, 39 bases read in frame from base 1. In the germline V gene, CDR1 corresponds to SGHNT and CDR2 to YENEEA. This chain is built from TRBV11-3 and TRBJ1-2; the D gene is unclear. Sequenced: blood. The source is a woman aged 45 to 65 in good health. The nucleotides read TGTGCCAGCAGCTTGAATTCAGACTATGGCTACACCTTC. This sequence encodes CASSLNSDYGYTF.